This T cell receptor (beta chain) was profiled in a study of blood T cell repertoires in COVID-19. Profiled with immunoSEQ multiplex PCR; TCRdb holds only in-frame clones, not every one. The sample includes about 260,000 clones, approximately 90% of them seen just once. The CDR3 is 15 residues long. CDR1 and CDR2 (germline): SGHRS, YFSETQ. V was clipped by 0 bases and J by 2 bases, with 11 bases between them. This sequence originates from a man aged 60 to 75 who had recovered from COVID-19. The chain has TRBV5-1 and TRBJ2-5, with a possible D match to TRBD2 (5 bases). The sample was peripheral blood. The CDR3 nucleotides read TGCGCCAGCAGCTTGGAGCTAGCAAAGCAAGAGACCCAGTACTTC. Amino acid sequence: CASSLELAKQETQYF.